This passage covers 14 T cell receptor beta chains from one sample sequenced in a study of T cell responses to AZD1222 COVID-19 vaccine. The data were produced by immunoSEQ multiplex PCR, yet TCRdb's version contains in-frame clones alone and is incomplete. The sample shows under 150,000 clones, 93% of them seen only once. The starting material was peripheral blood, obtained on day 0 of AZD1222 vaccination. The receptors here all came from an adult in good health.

CDR3 protein: CASSVSVSLNTEAFF. CDR3 nucleotide sequence: TGTGCCAGCAGCGTATCCGTCAGCTTGAACACTGAAGCTTTCTTT. J is TRBJ1-1 and V is TRBV9; no clear D. CDR1 is SGDLS and CDR2 is YYNGEE in the germline V gene. The CDR3 is 15 residues long. Between the trimmed V and J ends, which lost 1 base and 0 bases, there was a span of 10 bases.

In DNA form, the CDR3 reads TGTGCCAGCAGCCGACCCGCCTGGGAGGGGGGATACAATGAGCAGTTCTTC. Its protein is CASSRPAWEGGYNEQFF. The J gene is TRBJ2-1, the V gene TRBV14; D is perhaps TRBD2 (7 bases). Trimming cost V 4 bases and J 4 bases, with 20 bases left between them. The length of the CDR3 is 17 residues. Germline lookup yields CDR1 SGHDN and CDR2 FVKESK.

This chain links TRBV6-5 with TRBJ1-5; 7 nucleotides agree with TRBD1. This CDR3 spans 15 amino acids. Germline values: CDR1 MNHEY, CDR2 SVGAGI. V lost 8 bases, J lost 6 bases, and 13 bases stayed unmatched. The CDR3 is CASSRTGTVGQPQHF. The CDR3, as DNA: TGTGCCAGCTCTCGCACCGGGACAGTAGGTCAGCCCCAGCATTTT.

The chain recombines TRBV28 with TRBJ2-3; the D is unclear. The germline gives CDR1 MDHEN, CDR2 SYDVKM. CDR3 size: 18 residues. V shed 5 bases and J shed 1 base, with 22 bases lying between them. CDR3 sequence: CASSPLGKTGLRTDTQYF. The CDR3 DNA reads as TGTGCCAGCAGTCCCCTGGGGAAAACCGGGCTGCGCACAGATACGCAGTATTTT. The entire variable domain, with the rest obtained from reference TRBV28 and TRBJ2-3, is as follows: DVKVTQSSRYLVKRTGEKVFLECVQDMDHENMFWYRQDPGLGLRLIYFSYDVKMKEKGDIPEGYSVSREKKERFSLILESASTNQTSMYLCASSPLGKTGLRTDTQYFGPGTRLTVL.

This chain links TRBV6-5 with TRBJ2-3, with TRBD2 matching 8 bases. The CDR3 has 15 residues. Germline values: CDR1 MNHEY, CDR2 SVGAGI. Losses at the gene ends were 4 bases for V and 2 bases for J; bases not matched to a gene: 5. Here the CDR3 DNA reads TGTGCCAGCAGTTTGCGGGGGGTCGACACAGATACGCAGTATTTT. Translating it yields CASSLRGVDTDTQYF.

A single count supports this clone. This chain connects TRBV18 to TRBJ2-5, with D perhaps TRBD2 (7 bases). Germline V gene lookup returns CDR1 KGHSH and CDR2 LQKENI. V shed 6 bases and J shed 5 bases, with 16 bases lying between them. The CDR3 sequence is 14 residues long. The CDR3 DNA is TGTGCCAGCTCGCAAGAGGGGGGGACGGAGACCCAGTACTTC. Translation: CASSQEGGTETQYF.

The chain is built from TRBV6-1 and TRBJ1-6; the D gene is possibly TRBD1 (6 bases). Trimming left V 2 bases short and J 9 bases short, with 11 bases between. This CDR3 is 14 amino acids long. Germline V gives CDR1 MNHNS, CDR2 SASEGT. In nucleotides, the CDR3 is TGTGCCAGCAGTGAAAATACAGGGACTTCACCCCTCCACTTT. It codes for CASSENTGTSPLHF.

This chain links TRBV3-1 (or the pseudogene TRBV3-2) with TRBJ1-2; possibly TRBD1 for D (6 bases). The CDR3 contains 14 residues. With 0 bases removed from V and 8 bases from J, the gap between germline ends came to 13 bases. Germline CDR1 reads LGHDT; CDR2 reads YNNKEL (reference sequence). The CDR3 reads CASSQDLRGVGYTF. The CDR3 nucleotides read TGTGCCAGCAGCCAAGATCTGAGGGGGGTCGGCTACACCTTC.

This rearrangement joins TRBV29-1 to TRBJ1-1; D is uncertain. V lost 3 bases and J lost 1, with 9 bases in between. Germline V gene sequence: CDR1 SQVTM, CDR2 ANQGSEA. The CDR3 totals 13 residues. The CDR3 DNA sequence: TGCAGCGTTGAGACCGCCGCGAACACTGAAGCTTTCTTT. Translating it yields CSVETAANTEAFF.

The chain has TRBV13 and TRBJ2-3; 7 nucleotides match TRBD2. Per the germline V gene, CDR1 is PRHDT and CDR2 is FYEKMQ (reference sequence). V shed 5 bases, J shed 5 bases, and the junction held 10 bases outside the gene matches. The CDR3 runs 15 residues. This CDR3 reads CASSPSGTPGDTQYF. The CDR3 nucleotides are TGTGCCAGCAGCCCAAGCGGGACCCCCGGAGATACGCAGTATTTT.

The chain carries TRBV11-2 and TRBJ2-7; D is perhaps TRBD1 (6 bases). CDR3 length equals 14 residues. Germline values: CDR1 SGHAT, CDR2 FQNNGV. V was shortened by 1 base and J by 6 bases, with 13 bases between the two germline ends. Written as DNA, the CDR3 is TGTGCCAGCAGCTTAGGCCCAGGGGTAAGCGAGCAGTACTTC. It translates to CASSLGPGVSEQYF.

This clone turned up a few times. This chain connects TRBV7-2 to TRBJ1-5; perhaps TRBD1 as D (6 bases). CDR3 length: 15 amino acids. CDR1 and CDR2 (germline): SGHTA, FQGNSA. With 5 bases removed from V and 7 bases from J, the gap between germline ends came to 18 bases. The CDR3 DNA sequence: TGTGCCAGCAGCCCGAATACGGGGGGCGGGCAGCCCCAGCATTTT. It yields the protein CASSPNTGGGQPQHF.

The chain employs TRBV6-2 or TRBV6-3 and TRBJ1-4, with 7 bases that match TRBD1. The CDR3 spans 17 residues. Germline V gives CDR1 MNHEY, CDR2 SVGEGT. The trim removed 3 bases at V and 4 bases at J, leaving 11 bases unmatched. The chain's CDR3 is CASSYRQGLPLNEKLFF. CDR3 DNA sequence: TGTGCCAGCAGTTATCGACAGGGACTACCCCTTAATGAAAAACTGTTTTTT.

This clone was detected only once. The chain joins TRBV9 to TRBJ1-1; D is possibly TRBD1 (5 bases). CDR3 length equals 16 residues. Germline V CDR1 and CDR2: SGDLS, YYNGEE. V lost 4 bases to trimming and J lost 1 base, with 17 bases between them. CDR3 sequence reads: CASSLGTGTENTEAFF. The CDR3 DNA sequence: TGTGCCAGCAGCCTAGGGACGGGAACAGAGAACACTGAAGCTTTCTTT.